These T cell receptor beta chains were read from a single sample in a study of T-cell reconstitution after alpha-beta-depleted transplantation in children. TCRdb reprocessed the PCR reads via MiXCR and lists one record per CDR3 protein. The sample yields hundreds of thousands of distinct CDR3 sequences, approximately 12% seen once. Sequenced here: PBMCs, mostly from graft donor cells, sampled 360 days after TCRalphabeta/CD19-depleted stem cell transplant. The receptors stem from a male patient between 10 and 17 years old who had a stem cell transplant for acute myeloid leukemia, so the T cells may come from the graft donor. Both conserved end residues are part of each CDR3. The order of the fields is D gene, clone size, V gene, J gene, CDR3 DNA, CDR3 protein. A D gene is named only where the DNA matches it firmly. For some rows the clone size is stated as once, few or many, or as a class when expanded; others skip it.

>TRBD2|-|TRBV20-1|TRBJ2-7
TGCAGTGCTAGAGTGTTTAGCGGGAGTCTTTACGAGCAGTACTTC
CSARVFSGSLYEQYF
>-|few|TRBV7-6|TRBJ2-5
TGTGCCAGCAGCTGTAAAGAGACCCAGTACTTC
CASSCKETQYF
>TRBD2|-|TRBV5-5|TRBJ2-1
TGTGCCAGCAGTTGGACTAGCGGGAACTACAATGAGCAGTTCTTC
CASSWTSGNYNEQFF
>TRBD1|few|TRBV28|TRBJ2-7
TGTGCCAGCAGTTTATTTTTTGGGACAGGTGCCTACGAGCAGTACTTC
CASSLFFGTGAYEQYF
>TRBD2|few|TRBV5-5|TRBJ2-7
TGTGCCAGCAGCTTGCTAGCTAGCGGGAACTCCTACGAGCAGTACTTC
CASSLLASGNSYEQYF
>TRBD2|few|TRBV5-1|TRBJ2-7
TGCGCCAGCAGCTCGGGACTAGCGGGACCATCCTACGAGCAGTACTTC
CASSSGLAGPSYEQYF
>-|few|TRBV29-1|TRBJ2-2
TGCAGCGTCGACACCGGGGAGCTGTTTTTT
CSVDTGELFF
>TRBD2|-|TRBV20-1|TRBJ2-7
TGCAGTGGGGCGGGAGTACCCTACGAGCAGTACTTC
CSGAGVPYEQYF
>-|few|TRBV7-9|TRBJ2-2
TGTGCCAGCACTATACTTTTAGAGTCAAAGGCCGGGGAGCTGTTTTTT
CASTILLESKAGELFF
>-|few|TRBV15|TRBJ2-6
TGTGCCACCAGCAGGTTTCGCGGGAAAATTGGGGCCAACGTCCTGACTTTC
CATSRFRGKIGANVLTF